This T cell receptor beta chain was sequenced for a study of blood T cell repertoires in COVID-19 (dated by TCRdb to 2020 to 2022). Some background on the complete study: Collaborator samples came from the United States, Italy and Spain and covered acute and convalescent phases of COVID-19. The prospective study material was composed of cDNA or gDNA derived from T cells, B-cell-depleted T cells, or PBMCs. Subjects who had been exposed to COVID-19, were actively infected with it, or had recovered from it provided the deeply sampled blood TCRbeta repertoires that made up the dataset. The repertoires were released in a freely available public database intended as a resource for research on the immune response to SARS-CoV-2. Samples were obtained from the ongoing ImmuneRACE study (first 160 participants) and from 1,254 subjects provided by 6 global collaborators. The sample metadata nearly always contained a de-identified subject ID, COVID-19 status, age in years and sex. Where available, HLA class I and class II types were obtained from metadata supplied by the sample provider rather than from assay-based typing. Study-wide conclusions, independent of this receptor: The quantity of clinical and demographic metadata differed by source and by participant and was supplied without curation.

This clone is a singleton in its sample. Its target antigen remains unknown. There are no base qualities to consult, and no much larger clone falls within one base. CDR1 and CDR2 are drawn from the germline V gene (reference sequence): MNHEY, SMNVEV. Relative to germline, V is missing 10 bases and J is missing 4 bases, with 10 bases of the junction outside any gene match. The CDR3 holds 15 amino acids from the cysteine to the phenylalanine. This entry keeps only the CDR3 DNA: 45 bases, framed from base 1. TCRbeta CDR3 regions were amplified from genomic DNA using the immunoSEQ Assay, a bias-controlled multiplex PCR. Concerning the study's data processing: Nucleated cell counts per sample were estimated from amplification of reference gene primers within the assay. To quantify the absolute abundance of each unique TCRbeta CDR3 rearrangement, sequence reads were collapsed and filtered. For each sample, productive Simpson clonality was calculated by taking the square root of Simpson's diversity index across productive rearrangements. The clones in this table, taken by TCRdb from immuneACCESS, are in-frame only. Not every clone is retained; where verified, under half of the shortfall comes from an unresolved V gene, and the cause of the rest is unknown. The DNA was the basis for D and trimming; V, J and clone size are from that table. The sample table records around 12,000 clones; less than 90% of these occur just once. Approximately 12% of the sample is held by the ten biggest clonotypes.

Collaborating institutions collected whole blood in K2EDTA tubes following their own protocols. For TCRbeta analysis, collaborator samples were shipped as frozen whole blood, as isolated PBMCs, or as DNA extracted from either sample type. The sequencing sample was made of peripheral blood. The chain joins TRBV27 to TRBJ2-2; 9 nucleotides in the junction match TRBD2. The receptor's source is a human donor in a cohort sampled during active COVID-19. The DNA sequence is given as TGTGCCACCAAGGGTACTAGCGGGCTCACCGGGGAGCTGTTTTTT. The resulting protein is CATKGTSGLTGELFF.